A single sample is the source of the 5 T cell receptor beta chains below, sequenced in a study of blood T cell repertoires in COVID-19. TCRdb's copy holds only in-frame clones and misses some; the assay was immunoSEQ multiplex PCR. Counted here are hundreds of thousands of clones, about 85% occurring once; the ten biggest clones make up 3% to 4.5%. The sequenced material came from peripheral blood. The receptors shown here come from a woman aged 18-29 years with acute or convalescent COVID-19.

This clone was counted a few times. This sequence joins TRBV3-1 (or the pseudogene TRBV3-2) and TRBJ1-1; TRBD1 matches 8 bases. J gave up 5 bases and V 3 bases, and 5 bases lay outside the gene matches. Per germline, CDR1 LGHDT and CDR2 YNNKEL (reference sequence). The CDR3 length is 14 residues. The CDR3: CASSHQDRATEAFF. For the CDR3, the DNA is TGTGCCAGCAGCCACCAGGACAGGGCTACTGAAGCTTTCTTT.

This clone was counted once. CDR3 sequence (DNA): TGTGCCATCATGGCAAACACTGAAGCTTTCTTT. Protein: CAIMANTEAFF. The rearrangement joins TRBV10-3 to TRBJ1-1; D not resolved. CDR1 ENHRY and CDR2 SYGVKD come from the germline V gene. Trimming cost V 7 bases and J 2 bases, with 5 bases left between them. The CDR3 runs 11 residues.

Written as DNA, the CDR3 is TGTGCCAGTTCTCCGAAGAGGGGAGGGTACATAGATACGCAGTATTTT. Amino acids: CASSPKRGGYIDTQYF. This chain uses TRBV19 with TRBJ2-3; TRBD2 matches at 7 bases. This CDR3 is built from 16 residues. The V gene end was trimmed by 8 bases and the J gene end by 5 bases; junction bases not matched to a gene: 16. The germline V gene encodes CDR1 LNHDA and CDR2 SQIVND (reference sequence).

The V call is TRBV27, the J call TRBJ1-6; 8 nucleotides align to TRBD1. Looked up from germline, CDR1 is MNHEY and CDR2 is SMNVEV (reference sequence). The CDR3 is made up of 17 amino acids. V dropped 5 bases and J dropped 9; count of bases not matched to a gene: 15. CDR3 DNA: TGTGCCAGCAGTCGCGGCGACAGGGGAGGAAACATTTCACCCCTCCACTTT. Residues: CASSRGDRGGNISPLHF.

The chain carries TRBV29-1 and TRBJ1-1, with 9 bases fitting TRBD1. Germline loops: CDR1 SQVTM, CDR2 ANQGSEA. This CDR3 has 14 amino acids. J gave up 14 bases and V 5 bases, and 18 bases lay outside the gene matches. The DNA of the CDR3 is TGCAGCGTTCTTCTTCCCGGGACAGGGTTTGGTTCCTTCTTT. As protein: CSVLLPGTGFGSFF.